A single sample is the source of the 19 T cell receptor beta chains below, sequenced in a study of T cell responses to AZD1222 COVID-19 vaccine. The table came from immunoSEQ multiplex PCR; TCRdb's copy has only in-frame clones and leaves some out. The sample records about 160,000 clones, 85% to 90% being singletons. The material sequenced was peripheral blood, taken on day 0 of AZD1222 vaccination. Every receptor here comes from an adult in good health.

The rearrangement links TRBV2 to TRBJ2-7; no clear D. The CDR3 has 12 amino acids. CDR1 is SNHLY and CDR2 is FYNNEI in the germline V gene. The V end was cut by 7 bases, the J end by 6 bases, with 13 bases between. The CDR3 DNA is TGTGCCAGCAAGGTGATGGGGATCGAGCAGTACGTC. Its translation: CASKVMGIEQYV.

The chain carries TRBV27 and TRBJ1-1, with D possibly being TRBD1 (6 bases). Trimming took 7 bases from V and 0 from J, leaving 21 bases between them. The CDR3 length is 17 residues. Germline lookup yields CDR1 MNHEY and CDR2 SMNVEV (reference sequence). The chain's CDR3 is CASTPGAPNFMNTEAFF. In DNA form, the CDR3 reads TGTGCCAGCACCCCAGGGGCCCCGAACTTCATGAACACTGAAGCTTTCTTT.

The rearrangement uses TRBV6-2 or TRBV6-3 and TRBJ2-3; D ambiguous. The CDR3 is made up of 11 amino acids. The V gene lost 2 bases and the J gene lost 7 bases, with 4 bases spanning the gap. Looked up from germline, CDR1 is MNHEY and CDR2 is SVGEGT. The CDR3 nucleotides are TGTGCCAGCAGTTACGTTAATACGCAGTATTTT. It translates to CASSYVNTQYF.

J is TRBJ1-6 and V is TRBV12-2. TRBV12-2 is a pseudogene. The length of the CDR3 is 17 residues. For the CDR3, the DNA is TGTGCAAGTCGCCCTAGGGGGGGGGTCTCCTATAATTCACCCCTCCACTTT. Translated, it gives CASRPRGGVSYNSPLHF.

This sequence joins TRBV9 and TRBJ2-3; the D is unclear. The CDR3 has 13 residues. The germline gives CDR1 SGDLS, CDR2 YYNGEE. V dropped 1 base and J dropped 5 bases, with 8 bases sitting between them. The CDR3 reads CASSVRTGDTQYF. CDR3 nucleotide sequence: TGTGCCAGCAGCGTAAGGACGGGAGATACGCAGTATTTT.

The V and J genes are TRBV19 and TRBJ1-2; D call uncertain. From germline, CDR1 is LNHDA and CDR2 SQIVND (reference sequence). This CDR3 has 13 amino acids. V lost 9 bases, J lost 3 bases, and 14 bases lay in between. CDR3 residues: CASHMGRDYGYTF. The CDR3 region has the DNA TGTGCCAGCCATATGGGTCGGGACTATGGCTACACCTTC.

The chain employs TRBV10-2 and TRBJ2-6; no definite D call. This CDR3 contains 14 residues. The ends were cut back, 0 bases at V and 4 bases at J, with 4 bases in the middle. Germline-derived CDR1 and CDR2 are WSHSY and SAAADI. CDR3 sequence: CASSESGGANVLTF. CDR3 bases: TGCGCCAGCAGTGAGTCAGGGGGGGCCAACGTCCTGACTTTC.

The chain has TRBV7-6 and TRBJ1-1; D possibly corresponds to TRBD1 (5 bases). This CDR3 is built from 13 residues. Trimming left V 5 bases short and J 4 bases short, with 11 bases between. Germline-derived CDR1 and CDR2 are SGHVS and FNYEAQ. The chain's CDR3 is CASSRGVSTEAFF. In DNA, the CDR3 is TGTGCCAGCAGCAGAGGGGTGAGCACTGAAGCTTTCTTT.

The chain carries TRBV7-9 and TRBJ2-1; D unclear. CDR3 length equals 15 residues. The V end lost 2 bases, the J end lost 3 bases, and 11 bases lay between the germline ends. CDR1 and CDR2 (germline): SEHNR, FQNEAQ (reference sequence). CDR3: CASSLQATLYNEQFF. The CDR3 coding sequence is TGTGCCAGCAGCTTACAAGCTACCCTCTACAATGAGCAGTTCTTC.

V gene TRBV5-1 combines with J gene TRBJ1-2; D might be TRBD1 (5 bases). CDR3 length: 16 amino acids. CDR1 and CDR2 from the germline V gene are SGHRS and YFSETQ. V lost 3 bases and J 6 bases, leaving 21 bases between the germline ends. This CDR3 is CASSSTPGPRGDGYTF. CDR3 nucleotides: TGCGCCAGCAGCTCCACCCCGGGACCCCGAGGGGATGGCTACACCTTC.

This clone was found once. This chain connects TRBV3-1 (or the pseudogene TRBV3-2) to TRBJ2-1; TRBD2 aligns across 10 bases. Germline V gene data show CDR1 as LGHDT and CDR2 as YNNKEL (reference sequence). Losses at the gene ends were 6 bases for V and 8 bases for J; bases not matched to a gene: 7. The CDR3 is 14 amino acids. The CDR3 region is CASRAAGGAHEQFF. CDR3 DNA sequence: TGTGCCAGCAGAGCAGCGGGGGGGGCTCATGAGCAGTTCTTC.

The CDR3 loop reads CASSQGPSYGYTF. CDR3 DNA sequence: TGTGCCAGCTCTCAGGGGCCATCCTATGGCTACACCTTC. V and J are TRBV12-3 or TRBV12-4 and TRBJ1-2, with D possibly matching TRBD1 (6 bases). Trimming shortened V by 8 bases and J by 4 bases, and 14 bases separated the two germline ends. The CDR3 sequence is 13 residues long.

This clone appeared a single time. The rearrangement joins TRBV18 to TRBJ1-1; 8 nucleotides line up with TRBD1. This CDR3 contains 19 residues. The trim removed 1 base at V and 0 bases at J, leaving 13 bases unmatched. Looked up from germline, CDR1 is KGHSH and CDR2 is LQKENI. In nucleotides, the CDR3 is TGTGCCAGCTCACCACGGGTTACAGGGGGGGTTGGGATGAACACTGAAGCTTTCTTT. It translates to CASSPRVTGGVGMNTEAFF.

The chain carries TRBV5-4 and TRBJ2-2; D may be TRBD1 (8 bases). The germline CDR1 and CDR2 sequences are SGHNT and YYREEE (reference sequence). Between the trimmed V and J ends, which lost 5 bases and 3 bases, there was a span of 14 bases. The CDR3 runs 15 residues. The CDR3 DNA follows: TGTGCCAGCAGTTCGGGGGGACAGGACACCGGGGAGCTGTTTTTT. Encoded protein: CASSSGGQDTGELFF.

The chain combines TRBV7-2 with TRBJ1-1; no clear D. CDR1 SGHTA and CDR2 FQGNSA come from the germline V gene. The CDR3 covers 15 residues. The V and J ends lost 6 bases and 1 base respectively, with 15 bases between them. The chain's CDR3 is CASRLHEWQNTEAFF. As DNA, the CDR3 is TGTGCCAGCAGACTCCACGAGTGGCAGAACACTGAAGCTTTCTTT.

The chain is built from TRBV5-6 and TRBJ1-5; tentative D call: TRBD1 (5 bases). The CDR3 spans 14 residues. Germline lookup yields CDR1 SGHDT and CDR2 YYEEEE. Trimming removed 0 bases from V and 6 bases from J, with 10 bases in between. The CDR3 sequence: CASSLAQGIQPQHF. The CDR3 region has the DNA TGTGCCAGCAGCTTGGCTCAGGGAATTCAGCCCCAGCATTTT. Full variable domain (remainder filled in from reference TRBV5-6 and TRBJ1-5): DAGVTQSPTHLIKTRGQQVTLRCSPKSGHDTVSWYQQALGQGPQFIFQYYEEEERQRGNFPDRFSGHQFPNYSSELNVNALLLGDSALYLCASSLAQGIQPQHFGDGTRLSIL.

The chain couples TRBV6-5 to TRBJ1-5; tentatively, D is TRBD1 (6 bases). CDR1 MNHEY and CDR2 SVGAGI come from the germline V gene. The ends were cut back, 5 bases at V and 9 bases at J, with 17 bases in the middle. The CDR3 totals 14 residues. CDR3: CASSTRQASWPQHF. CDR3 nucleotides: TGTGCCAGCAGTACACGACAGGCCTCCTGGCCCCAGCATTTT.

The chain links TRBV5-1 to TRBJ1-1, with a tentative D call TRBD1 (6 bases). Trimming took 0 bases from V and 7 from J, leaving 13 bases between them. This CDR3 is 14 amino acids long. Germline values: CDR1 SGHRS, CDR2 YFSETQ. Here the CDR3 reads CASSLGQVGSEAFF. CDR3 DNA: TGCGCCAGCAGCTTGGGACAGGTAGGAAGTGAAGCTTTCTTT. Based on the CDR3 plus reference TRBV5-1 and TRBJ1-1, the full variable domain is KAGVTQTPRYLIKTRGQQVTLSCSPISGHRSVSWYQQTPGQGLQFLFEYFSETQRNKGNFPGRFSGRQFSNSRSEMNVSTLELGDSALYLCASSLGQVGSEAFFGQGTRLTVV.

This clone was found once. V and J are TRBV3-1 (or the pseudogene TRBV3-2) and TRBJ1-1; D may be TRBD1 (6 bases). The CDR3 consists of 16 residues. Per germline, CDR1 LGHDT and CDR2 YNNKEL (reference sequence). V was pared by 6 bases and J by 0 bases, with 17 bases between. The CDR3 protein is CASSRGGRGMNTEAFF. CDR3 nucleotides: TGTGCCAGCAGTAGGGGGGGCAGGGGTATGAACACTGAAGCTTTCTTT.